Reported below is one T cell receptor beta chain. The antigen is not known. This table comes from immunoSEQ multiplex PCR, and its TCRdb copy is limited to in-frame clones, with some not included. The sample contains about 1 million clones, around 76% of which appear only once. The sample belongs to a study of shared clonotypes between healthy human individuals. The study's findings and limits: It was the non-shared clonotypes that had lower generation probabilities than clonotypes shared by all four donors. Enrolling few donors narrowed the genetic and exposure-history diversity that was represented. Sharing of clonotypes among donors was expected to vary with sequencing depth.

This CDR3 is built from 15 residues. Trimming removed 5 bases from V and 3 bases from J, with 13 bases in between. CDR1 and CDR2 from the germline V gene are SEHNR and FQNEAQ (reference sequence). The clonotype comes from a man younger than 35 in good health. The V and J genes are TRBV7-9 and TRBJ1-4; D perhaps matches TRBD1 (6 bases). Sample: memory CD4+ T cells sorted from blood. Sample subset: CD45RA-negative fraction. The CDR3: CASSPGGGANEKLFF. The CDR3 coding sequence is TGTGCCAGCAGCCCCGGCGGGGGCGCTAATGAAAAACTGTTTTTT.